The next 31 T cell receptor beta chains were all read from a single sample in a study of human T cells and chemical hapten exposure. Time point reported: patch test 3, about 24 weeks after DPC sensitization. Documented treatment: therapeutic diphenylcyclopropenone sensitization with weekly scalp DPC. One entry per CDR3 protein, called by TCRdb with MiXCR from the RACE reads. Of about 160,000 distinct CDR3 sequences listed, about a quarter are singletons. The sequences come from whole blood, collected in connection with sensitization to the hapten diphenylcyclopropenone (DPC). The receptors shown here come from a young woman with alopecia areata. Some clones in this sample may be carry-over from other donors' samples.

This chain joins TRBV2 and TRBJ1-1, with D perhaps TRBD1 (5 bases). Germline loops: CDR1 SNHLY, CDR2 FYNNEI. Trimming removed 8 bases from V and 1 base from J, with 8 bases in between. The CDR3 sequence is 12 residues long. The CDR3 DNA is TGTGCCAGCCTGGGGACGAACACTGAAGCTTTCTTT. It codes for CASLGTNTEAFF.

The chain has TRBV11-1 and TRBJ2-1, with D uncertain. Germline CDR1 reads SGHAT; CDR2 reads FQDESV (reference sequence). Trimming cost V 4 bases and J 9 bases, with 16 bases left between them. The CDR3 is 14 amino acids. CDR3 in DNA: TGTGCCAGCAGCTCCCACGACCCCCTCGGTGAGCAGTTCTTC. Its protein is CASSSHDPLGEQFF.

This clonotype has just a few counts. The CDR3 DNA reads TGCGCCAGCAGCCAAGGAGCTAGCTCCTATGGCTACACCTTC. Translated, it gives CASSQGASSYGYTF. The V and J genes are TRBV4-3 and TRBJ1-2; D remains unclear. The CDR3 consists of 14 residues. Germline V gene sequence: CDR1 LGHNA, CDR2 YSLEER. Trimming pared 1 base from V and 4 bases from J, leaving 10 bases between.

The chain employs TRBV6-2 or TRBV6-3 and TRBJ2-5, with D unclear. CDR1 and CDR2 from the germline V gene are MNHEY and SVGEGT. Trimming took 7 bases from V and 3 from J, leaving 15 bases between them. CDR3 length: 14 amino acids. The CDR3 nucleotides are TGTGCCAGCAATGACTCGGCGGAAAAAGAGACCCAGTACTTC. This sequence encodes CASNDSAEKETQYF.

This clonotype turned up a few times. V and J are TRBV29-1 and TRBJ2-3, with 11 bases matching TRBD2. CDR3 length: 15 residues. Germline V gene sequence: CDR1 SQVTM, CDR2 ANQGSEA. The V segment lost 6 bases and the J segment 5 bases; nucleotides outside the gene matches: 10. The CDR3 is CSVTLAGGPGDTQYF. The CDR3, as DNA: TGCAGCGTGACTTTAGCGGGGGGGCCCGGAGATACGCAGTATTTT.

The DNA of the CDR3 is TGCGCCAGCAGCCCATCCATCGTAGGGGGAGATACTAACTATGGCTACACCTTC. Translating gives CASSPSIVGGDTNYGYTF. The chain links TRBV4-1 to TRBJ1-2; D perhaps matches TRBD1 (6 bases). CDR3 length: 18 amino acids. CDR1 is MGHRA and CDR2 is YSYEKL in the germline V gene. The V and J ends lost 4 bases and 0 bases respectively, with 21 bases between them.

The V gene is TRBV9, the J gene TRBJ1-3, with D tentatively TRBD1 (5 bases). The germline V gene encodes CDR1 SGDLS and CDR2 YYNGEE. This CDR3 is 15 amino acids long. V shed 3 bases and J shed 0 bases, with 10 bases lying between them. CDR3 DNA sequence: TGTGCCAGCAGCGCCACAGGAAACTCTGGAAACACCATATATTTT. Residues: CASSATGNSGNTIYF.

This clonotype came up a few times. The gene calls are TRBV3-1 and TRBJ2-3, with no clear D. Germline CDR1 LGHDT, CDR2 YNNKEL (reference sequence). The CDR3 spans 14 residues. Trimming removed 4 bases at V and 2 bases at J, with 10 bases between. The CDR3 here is CASSPTALTDTQYF. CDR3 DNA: TGTGCCAGCAGCCCCACAGCCCTCACAGATACGCAGTATTTT.

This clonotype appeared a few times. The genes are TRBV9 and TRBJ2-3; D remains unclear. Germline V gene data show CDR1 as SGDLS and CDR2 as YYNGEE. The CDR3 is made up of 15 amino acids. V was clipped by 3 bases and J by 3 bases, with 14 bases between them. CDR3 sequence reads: CASSAVLENTDTQYF. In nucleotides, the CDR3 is TGTGCCAGCAGCGCGGTCTTGGAGAATACAGATACGCAGTATTTT.

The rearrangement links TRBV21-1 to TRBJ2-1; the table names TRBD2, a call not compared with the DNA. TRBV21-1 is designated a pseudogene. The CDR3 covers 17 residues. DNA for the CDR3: TGTGCCAGCGCCTCCCCACGCTCTTCGGGGAGCGACAATGAGCAGTTCTTC. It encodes CASASPRSSGSDNEQFF.

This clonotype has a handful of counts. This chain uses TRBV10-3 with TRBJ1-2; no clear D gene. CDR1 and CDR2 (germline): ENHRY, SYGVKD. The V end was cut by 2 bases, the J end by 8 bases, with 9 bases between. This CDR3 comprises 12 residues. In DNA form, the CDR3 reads TGTGCCATCAGTGAGGGAGGAGGCGGCTACACCTTC. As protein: CAISEGGGGYTF.

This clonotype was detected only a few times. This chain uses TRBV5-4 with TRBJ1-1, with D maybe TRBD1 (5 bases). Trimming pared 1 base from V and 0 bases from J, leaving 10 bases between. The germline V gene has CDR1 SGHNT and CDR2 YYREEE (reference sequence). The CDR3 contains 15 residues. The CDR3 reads CASSLRGRMNTEAFF. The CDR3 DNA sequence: TGTGCCAGCAGCTTGAGGGGAAGGATGAACACTGAAGCTTTCTTT.

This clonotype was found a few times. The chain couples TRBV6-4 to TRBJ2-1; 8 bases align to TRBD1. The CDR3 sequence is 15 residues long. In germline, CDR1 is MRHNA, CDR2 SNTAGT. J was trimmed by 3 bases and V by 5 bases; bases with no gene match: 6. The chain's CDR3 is CASSPVDRGYNEQFF. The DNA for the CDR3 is TGTGCCAGCAGTCCCGTCGACAGGGGCTACAATGAGCAGTTCTTC.

The chain's CDR3 is CASSQLQGLEPQHF. Here the CDR3 DNA reads TGCGCCAGCAGCCAGCTTCAGGGGCTGGAGCCCCAGCATTTT. The chain combines TRBV4-1 with TRBJ1-5; a possible D gene is TRBD1 (6 bases). The germline V and J ends were trimmed by 3 bases and 8 bases, with 14 bases remaining between them. CDR3 length equals 14 residues. Germline CDR1 is MGHRA and CDR2 is YSYEKL.

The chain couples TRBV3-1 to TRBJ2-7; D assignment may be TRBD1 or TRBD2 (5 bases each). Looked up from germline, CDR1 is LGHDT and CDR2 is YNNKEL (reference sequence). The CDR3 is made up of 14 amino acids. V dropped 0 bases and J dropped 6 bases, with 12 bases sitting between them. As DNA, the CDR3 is TGTGCCAGCAGCCAAGAACCCTCGAGGGGCGAGCAGTACTTC. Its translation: CASSQEPSRGEQYF.

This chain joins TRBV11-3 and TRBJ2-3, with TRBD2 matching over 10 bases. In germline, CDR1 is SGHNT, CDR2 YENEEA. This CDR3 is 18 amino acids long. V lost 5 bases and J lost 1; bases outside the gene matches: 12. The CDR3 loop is CASSPPWTSGARTDTQYF. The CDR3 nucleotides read TGTGCCAGCAGCCCCCCTTGGACTAGCGGAGCCCGCACAGATACGCAGTATTTT.

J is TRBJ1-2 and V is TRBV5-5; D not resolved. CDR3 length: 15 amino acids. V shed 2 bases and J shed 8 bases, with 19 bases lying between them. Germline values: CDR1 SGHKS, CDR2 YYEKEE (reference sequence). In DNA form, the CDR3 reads TGTGCCAGCAGCTTAAGTGGCGTAATGTGGTACGGCTACACCTTC. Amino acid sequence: CASSLSGVMWYGYTF.

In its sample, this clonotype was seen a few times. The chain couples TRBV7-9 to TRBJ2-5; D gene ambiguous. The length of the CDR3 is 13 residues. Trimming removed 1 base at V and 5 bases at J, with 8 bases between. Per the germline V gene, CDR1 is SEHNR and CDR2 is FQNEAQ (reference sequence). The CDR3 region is CASSLGQAETQYF. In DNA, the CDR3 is TGTGCCAGCAGCTTAGGGCAGGCGGAGACCCAGTACTTC.

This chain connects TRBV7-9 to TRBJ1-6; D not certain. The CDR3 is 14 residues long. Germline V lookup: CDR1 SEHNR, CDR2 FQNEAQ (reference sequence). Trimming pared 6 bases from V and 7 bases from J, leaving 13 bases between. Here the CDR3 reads CASREFAPNSPLHF. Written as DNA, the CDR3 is TGTGCCAGCAGGGAATTTGCCCCGAATTCACCCCTCCACTTT.

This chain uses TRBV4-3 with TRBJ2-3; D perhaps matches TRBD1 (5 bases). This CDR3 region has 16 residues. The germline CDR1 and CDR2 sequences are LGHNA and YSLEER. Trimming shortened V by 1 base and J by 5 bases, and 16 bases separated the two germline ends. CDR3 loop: CASSQAAFRALDTQYF. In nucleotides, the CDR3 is TGCGCCAGCAGCCAAGCTGCCTTCAGGGCGTTAGATACGCAGTATTTT.

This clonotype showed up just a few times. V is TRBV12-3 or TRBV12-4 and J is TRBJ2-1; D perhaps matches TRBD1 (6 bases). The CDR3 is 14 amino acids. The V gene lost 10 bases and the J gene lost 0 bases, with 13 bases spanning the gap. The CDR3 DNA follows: TGTGCCACTGACAGGCCTAACTCCTACAATGAGCAGTTCTTC. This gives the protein CATDRPNSYNEQFF.

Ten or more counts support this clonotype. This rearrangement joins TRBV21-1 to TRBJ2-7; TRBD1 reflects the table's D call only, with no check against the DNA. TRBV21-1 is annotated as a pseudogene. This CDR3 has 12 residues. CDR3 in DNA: TGTGCCAGCCCAGGGGCAACCTACGAGCAGTACTTC. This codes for CASPGATYEQYF.

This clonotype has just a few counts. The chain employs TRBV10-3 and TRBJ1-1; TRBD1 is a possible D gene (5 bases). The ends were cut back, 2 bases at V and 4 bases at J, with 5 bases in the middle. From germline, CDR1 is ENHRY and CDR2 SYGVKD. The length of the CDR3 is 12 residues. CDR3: CAISEGGTEAFF. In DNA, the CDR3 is TGTGCCATCAGTGAGGGGGGCACTGAAGCTTTCTTT.

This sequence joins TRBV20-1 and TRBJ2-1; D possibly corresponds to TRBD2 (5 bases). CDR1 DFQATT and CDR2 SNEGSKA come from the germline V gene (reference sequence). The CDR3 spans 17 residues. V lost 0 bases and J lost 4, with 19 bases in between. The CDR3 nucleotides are TGCAGTGCTAGAGATCTCCGTGGGGAGTTCTCGTACAATGAGCAGTTCTTC. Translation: CSARDLRGEFSYNEQFF.

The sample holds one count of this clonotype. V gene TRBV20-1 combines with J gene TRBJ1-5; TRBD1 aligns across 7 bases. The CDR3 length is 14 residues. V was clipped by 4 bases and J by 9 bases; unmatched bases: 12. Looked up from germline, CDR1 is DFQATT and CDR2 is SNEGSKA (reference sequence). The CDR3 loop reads CSAKQGGGQGPQHF. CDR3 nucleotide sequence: TGCAGTGCTAAGCAAGGAGGGGGCCAGGGGCCCCAGCATTTT.

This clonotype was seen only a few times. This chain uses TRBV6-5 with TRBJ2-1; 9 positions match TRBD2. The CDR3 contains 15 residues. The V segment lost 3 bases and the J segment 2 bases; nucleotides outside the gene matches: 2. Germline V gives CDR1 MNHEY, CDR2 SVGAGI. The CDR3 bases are TGTGCCAGCAGTTATGGCGGGGGGGCCTACAATGAGCAGTTCTTC. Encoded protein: CASSYGGGAYNEQFF.

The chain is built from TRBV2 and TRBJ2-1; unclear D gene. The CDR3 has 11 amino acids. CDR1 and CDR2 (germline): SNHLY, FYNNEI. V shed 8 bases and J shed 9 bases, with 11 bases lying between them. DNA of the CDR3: TGTGCCAGCCTCGGGTCTGTTGAGCAGTTCTTC. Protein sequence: CASLGSVEQFF.

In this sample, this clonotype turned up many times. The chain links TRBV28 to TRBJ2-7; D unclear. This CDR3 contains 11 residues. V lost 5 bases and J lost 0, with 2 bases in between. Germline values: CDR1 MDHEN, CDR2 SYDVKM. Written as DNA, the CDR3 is TGTGCCAGCAGTGTCTCCTACGAGCAGTACTTC. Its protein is CASSVSYEQYF. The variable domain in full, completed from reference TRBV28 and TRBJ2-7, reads DVKVTQSSRYLVKRTGEKVFLECVQDMDHENMFWYRQDPGLGLRLIYFSYDVKMKEKGDIPEGYSVSREKKERFSLILESASTNQTSMYLCASSVSYEQYFGPGTRLTVT.

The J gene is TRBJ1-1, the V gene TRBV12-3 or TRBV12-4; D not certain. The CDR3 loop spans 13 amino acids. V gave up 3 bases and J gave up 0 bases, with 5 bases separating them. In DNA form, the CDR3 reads TGTGCCAGCAGTTTTCTCATGAACACTGAAGCTTTCTTT. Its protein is CASSFLMNTEAFF.

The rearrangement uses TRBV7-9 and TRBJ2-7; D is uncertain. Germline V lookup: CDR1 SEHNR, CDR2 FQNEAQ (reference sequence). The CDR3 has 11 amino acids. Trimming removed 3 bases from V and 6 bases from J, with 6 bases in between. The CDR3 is CASSFLTEQYF. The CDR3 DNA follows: TGTGCCAGCAGCTTTCTAACCGAGCAGTACTTC.

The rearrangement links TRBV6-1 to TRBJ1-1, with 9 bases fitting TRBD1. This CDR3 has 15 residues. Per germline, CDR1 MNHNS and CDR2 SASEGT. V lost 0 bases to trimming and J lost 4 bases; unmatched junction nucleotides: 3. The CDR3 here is CASSEAGTGSTEAFF. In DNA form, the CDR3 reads TGTGCCAGCAGTGAAGCGGGGACAGGGTCCACTGAAGCTTTCTTT.